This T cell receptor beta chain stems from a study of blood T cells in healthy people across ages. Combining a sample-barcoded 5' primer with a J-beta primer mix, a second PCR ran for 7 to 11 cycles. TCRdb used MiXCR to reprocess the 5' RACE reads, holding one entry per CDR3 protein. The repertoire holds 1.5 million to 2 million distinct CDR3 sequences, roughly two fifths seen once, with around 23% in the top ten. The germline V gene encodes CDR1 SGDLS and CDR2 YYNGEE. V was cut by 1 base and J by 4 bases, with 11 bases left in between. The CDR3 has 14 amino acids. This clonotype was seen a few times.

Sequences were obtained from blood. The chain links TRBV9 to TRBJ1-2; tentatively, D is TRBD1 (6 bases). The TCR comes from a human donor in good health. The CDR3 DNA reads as TGTGCCAGCAGCGTAATGGGGGCAAGCTATGGCTACACCTTC. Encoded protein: CASSVMGASYGYTF.